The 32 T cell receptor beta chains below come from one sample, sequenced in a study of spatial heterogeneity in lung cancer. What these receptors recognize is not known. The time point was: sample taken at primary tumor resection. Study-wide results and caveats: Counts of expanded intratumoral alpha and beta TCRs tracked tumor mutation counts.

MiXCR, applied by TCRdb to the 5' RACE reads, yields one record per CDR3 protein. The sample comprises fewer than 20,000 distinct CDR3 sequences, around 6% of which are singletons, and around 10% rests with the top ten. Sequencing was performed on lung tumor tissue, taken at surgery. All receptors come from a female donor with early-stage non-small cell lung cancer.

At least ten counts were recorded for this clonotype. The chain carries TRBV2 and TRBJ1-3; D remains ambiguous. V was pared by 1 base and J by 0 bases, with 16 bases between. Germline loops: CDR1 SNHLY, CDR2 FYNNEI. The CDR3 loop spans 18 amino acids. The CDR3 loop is CASSEEVVNGNSGNTIYF. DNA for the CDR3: TGTGCCAGCAGTGAAGAGGTTGTAAACGGCAACTCTGGAAACACCATATATTTT.

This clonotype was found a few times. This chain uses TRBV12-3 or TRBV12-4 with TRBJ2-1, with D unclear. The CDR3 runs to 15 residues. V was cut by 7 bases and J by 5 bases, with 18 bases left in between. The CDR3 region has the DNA TGTGCCAGCACCAACGGTGGAAGCGCGAACAATGAGCAGTTCTTC. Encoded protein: CASTNGGSANNEQFF.

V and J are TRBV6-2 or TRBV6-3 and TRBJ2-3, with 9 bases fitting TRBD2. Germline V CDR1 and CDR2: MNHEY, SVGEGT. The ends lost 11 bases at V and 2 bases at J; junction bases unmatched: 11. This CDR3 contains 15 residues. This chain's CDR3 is CAASTPSGNTDTQYF. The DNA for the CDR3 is TGTGCCGCCTCGACCCCTAGCGGGAACACAGATACGCAGTATTTT.

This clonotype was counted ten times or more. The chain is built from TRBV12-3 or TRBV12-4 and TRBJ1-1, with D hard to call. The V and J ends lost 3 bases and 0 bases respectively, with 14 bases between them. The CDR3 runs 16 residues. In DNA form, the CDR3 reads TGTGCCAGCAGTTTGGGCGTTCGGTTTATGAACACTGAAGCTTTCTTT. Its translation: CASSLGVRFMNTEAFF.

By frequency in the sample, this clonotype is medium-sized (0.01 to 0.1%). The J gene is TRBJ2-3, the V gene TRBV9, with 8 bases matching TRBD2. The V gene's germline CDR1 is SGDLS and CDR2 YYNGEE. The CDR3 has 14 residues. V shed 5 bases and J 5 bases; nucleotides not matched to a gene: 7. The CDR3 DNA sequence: TGTGCCAGCAGTGCCCTAACTAGCGGAGATACGCAGTATTTT. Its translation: CASSALTSGDTQYF.

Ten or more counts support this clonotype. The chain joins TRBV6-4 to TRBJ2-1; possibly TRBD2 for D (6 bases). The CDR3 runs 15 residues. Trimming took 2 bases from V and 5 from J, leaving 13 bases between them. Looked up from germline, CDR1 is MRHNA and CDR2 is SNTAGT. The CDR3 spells CASSDTAEGHNEQFF. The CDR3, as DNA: TGTGCCAGCAGTGACACCGCGGAGGGCCACAATGAGCAGTTCTTC.

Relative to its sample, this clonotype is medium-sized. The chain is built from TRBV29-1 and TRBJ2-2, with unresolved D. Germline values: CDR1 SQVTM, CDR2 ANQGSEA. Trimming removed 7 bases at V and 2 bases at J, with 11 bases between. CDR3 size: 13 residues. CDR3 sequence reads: CSGTADNTGELFF. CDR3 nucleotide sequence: TGCAGCGGCACGGCGGACAACACCGGGGAGCTGTTTTTT.

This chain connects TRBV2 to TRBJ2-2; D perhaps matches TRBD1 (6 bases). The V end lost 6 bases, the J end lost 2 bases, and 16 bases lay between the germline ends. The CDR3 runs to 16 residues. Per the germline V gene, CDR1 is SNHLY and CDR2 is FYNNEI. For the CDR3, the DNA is TGTGCCAGCAGGACGTTGGGACAAAGAAACACCGGGGAGCTGTTTTTT. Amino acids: CASRTLGQRNTGELFF.

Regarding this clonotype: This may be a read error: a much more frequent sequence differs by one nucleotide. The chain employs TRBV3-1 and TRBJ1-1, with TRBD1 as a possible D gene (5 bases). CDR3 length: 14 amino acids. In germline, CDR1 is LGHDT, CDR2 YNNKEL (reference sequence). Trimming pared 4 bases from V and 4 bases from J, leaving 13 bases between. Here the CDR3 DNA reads TGTGCCAGCAGCCTCTCGACAGAGGTCACTGAAGCTTTCTTT. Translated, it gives CASSLSTEVTEAFF.

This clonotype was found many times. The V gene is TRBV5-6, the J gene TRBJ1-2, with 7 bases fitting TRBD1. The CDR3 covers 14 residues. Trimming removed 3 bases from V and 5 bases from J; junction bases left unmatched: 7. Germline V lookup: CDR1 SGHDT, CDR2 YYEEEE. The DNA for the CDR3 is TGTGCCAGCAGCTCGTCCGGGACAGATTATGGCTACACCTTC. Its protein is CASSSSGTDYGYTF.

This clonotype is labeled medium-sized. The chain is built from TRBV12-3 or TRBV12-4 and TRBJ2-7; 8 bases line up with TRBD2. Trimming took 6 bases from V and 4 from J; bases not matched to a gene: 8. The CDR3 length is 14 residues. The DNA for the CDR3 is TGTGCCAGCAGGGCCTCGCGGGAGGTGTACGAGCAGTACTTC. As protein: CASRASREVYEQYF.

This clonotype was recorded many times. CDR3 sequence (DNA): TGTGCCATCAGTGAGTCGGATGGTAGCGGGAGCTACAATGAGCAGTTCTTC. Its translation: CAISESDGSGSYNEQFF. The rearrangement joins TRBV10-3 to TRBJ2-1; the match to TRBD2 covers 9 bases. Unmatched junction bases numbered 6, after V lost 0 bases and J lost 3 bases. The CDR3 is 17 residues long. Germline CDR1 and CDR2: ENHRY and SYGVKD.

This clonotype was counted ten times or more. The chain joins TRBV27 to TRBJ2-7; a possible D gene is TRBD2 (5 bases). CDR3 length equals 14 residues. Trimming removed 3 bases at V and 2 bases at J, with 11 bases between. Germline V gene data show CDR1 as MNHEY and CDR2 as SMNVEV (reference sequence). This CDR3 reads CASSLGAGAYEQYF. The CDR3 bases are TGTGCCAGCAGTTTGGGCGCGGGCGCCTACGAGCAGTACTTC.

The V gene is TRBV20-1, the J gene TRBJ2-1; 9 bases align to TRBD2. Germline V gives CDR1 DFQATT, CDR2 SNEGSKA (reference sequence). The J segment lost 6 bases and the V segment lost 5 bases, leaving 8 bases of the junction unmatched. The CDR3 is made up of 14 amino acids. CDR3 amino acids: CSAPPAGGVNEQFF. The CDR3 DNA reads TGCAGTGCTCCCCCGGCGGGAGGGGTCAATGAGCAGTTCTTC.

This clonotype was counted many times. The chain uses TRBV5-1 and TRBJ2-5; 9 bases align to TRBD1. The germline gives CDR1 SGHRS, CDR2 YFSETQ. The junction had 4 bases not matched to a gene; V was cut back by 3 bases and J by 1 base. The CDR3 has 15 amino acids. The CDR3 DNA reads TGCGCCAGCAGCTCCGGGACAGGGATCCAAGAGACCCAGTACTTC. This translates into CASSSGTGIQETQYF.

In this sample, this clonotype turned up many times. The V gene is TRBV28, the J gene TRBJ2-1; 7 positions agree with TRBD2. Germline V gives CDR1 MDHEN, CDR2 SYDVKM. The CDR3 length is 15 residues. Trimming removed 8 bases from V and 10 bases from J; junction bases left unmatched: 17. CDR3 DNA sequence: TGTGCCAGCGGAACCGGGACTACCGGTTCGGAGGAGCAGTTCTTC. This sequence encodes CASGTGTTGSEEQFF. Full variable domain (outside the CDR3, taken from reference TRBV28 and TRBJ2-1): DVKVTQSSRYLVKRTGEKVFLECVQDMDHENMFWYRQDPGLGLRLIYFSYDVKMKEKGDIPEGYSVSREKKERFSLILESASTNQTSMYLCASGTGTTGSEEQFFGPGTRLTVL.

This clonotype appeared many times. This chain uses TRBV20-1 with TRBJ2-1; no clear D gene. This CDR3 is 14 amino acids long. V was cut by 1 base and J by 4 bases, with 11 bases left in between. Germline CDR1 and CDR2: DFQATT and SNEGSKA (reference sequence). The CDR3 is CSARVRAFYNEQFF. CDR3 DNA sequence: TGCAGTGCTAGAGTTCGAGCGTTTTACAATGAGCAGTTCTTC.

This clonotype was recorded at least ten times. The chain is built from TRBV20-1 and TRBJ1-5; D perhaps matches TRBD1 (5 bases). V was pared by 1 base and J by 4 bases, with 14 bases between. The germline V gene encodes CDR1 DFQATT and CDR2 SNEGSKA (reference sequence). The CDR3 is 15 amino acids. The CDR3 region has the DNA TGCAGTGCTAGAGGTTCTGCGGGGGAAAATCAGCCCCAGCATTTT. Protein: CSARGSAGENQPQHF.

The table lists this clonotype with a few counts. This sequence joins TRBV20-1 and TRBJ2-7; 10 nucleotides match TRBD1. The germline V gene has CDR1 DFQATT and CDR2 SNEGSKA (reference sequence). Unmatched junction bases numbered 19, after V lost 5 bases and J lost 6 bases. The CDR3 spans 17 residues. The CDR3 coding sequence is TGCAGTGCTTCACCGGCCACCCGGGACAGGGGTGCCGGCGAGCAGTACTTC. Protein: CSASPATRDRGAGEQYF.

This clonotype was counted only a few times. In nucleotides, the CDR3 is TGTGCCAGCAGCGGCCTAGCGGGAGTCAATGAGCAGTTCTTC. Its protein is CASSGLAGVNEQFF. V and J are TRBV9 and TRBJ2-1; TRBD2 matches at 10 bases. V dropped 3 bases and J dropped 6; count of bases not matched to a gene: 3. Germline loops: CDR1 SGDLS, CDR2 YYNGEE. CDR3 size: 14 residues.

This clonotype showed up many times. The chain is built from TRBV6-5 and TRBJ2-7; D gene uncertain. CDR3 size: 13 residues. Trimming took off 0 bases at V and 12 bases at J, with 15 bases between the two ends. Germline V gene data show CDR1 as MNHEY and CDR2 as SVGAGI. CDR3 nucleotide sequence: TGTGCCAGCAGTTACTCGCAGGCGGACCCTGGGTACTTC. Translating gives CASSYSQADPGYF.

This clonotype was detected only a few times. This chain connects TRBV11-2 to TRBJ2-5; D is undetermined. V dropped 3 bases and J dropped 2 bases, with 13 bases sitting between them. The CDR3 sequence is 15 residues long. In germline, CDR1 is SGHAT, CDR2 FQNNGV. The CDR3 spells CASSFTSSEQETQYF. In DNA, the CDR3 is TGTGCCAGCAGCTTTACTTCTTCTGAGCAAGAGACCCAGTACTTC.

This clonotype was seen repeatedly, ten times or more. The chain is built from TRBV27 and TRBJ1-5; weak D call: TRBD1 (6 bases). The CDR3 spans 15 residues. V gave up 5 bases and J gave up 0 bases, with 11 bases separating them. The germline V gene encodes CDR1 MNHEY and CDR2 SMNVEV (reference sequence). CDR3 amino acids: CASSLTGNSNQPQHF. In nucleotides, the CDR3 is TGTGCCAGCAGTCTTACAGGGAATAGCAATCAGCCCCAGCATTTT.

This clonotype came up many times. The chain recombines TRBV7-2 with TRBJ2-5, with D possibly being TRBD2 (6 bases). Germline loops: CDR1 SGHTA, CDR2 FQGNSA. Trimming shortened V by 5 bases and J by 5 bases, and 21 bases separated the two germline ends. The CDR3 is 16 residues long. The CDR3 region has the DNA TGTGCCAGCAGCACCGGACCCGGGGGAGGCTGGGAGACCCAGTACTTC. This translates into CASSTGPGGGWETQYF. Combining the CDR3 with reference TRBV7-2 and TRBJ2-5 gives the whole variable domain GAGVSQSPSNKVTEKGKDVELRCDPISGHTALYWYRQSLGQGLEFLIYFQGNSAPDKSGLPSDRFSAERTGGSVSTLTIQRTQQEDSAVYLCASSTGPGGGWETQYFGPGTRLLVL.

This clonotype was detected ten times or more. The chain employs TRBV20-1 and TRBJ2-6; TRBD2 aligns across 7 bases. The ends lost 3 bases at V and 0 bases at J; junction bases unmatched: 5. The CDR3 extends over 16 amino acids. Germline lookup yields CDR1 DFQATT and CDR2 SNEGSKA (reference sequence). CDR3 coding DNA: TGCAGTGCTAGCGGAGGGGAGGGCTCTGGGGCCAACGTCCTGACTTTC. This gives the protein CSASGGEGSGANVLTF.

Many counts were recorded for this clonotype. The CDR3 DNA sequence: TGCAGTGCTGCCCCCAGGGTTGGCAATCAGCCCCAGCATTTT. Residues: CSAAPRVGNQPQHF. The V and J genes are TRBV20-1 and TRBJ1-5, with a possible D match to TRBD1 (5 bases). Per germline, CDR1 DFQATT and CDR2 SNEGSKA (reference sequence). The CDR3 spans 14 residues. V was shortened by 5 bases and J by 2 bases, with 13 bases between the two germline ends.

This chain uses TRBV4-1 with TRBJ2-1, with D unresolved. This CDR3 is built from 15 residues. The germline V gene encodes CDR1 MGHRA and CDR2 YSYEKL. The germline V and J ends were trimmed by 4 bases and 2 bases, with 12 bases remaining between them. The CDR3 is CASSRAEGPYNEQFF. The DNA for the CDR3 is TGCGCCAGCAGCCGCGCGGAAGGACCCTACAATGAGCAGTTCTTC.

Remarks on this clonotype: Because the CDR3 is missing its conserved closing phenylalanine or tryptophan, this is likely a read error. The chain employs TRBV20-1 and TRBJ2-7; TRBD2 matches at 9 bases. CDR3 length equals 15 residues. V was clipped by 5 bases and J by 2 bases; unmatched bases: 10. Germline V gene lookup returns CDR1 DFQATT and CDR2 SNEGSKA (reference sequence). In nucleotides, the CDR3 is TGCAGTGCTCAAGGGATAGCGGGAGACCCCTACGAGCAGTACTCC. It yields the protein CSAQGIAGDPYEQYS.

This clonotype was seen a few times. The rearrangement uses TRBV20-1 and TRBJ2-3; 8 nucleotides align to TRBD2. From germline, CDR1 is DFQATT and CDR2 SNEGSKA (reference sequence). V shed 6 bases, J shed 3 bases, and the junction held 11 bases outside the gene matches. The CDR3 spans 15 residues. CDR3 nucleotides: TGCAGTGCAAAAGCGGGAGAAGGAAGGACAGATACGCAGTATTTT. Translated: CSAKAGEGRTDTQYF.

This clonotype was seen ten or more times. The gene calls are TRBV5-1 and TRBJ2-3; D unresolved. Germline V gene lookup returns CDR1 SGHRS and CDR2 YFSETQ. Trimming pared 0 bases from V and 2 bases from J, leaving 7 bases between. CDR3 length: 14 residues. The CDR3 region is CASSLAPATDTQYF. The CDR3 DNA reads TGCGCCAGCAGCTTGGCCCCAGCCACAGATACGCAGTATTTT.

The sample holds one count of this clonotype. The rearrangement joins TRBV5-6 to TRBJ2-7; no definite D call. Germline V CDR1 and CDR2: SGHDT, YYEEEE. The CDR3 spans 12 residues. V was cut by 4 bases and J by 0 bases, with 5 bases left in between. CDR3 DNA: TGTGCCAGCAGCGTCAGCTCCTACGAGCAGTACTTC. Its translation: CASSVSSYEQYF.

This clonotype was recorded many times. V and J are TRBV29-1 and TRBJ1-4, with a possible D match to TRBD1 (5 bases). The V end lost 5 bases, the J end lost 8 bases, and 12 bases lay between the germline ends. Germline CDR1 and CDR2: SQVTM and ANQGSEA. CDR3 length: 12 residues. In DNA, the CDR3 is TGCAGCGTTCAGACAGACGCGGAAAAACTGTTTTTT. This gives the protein CSVQTDAEKLFF. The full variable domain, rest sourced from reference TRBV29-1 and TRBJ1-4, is SAVISQKPSRDICQRGTSLTIQCQVDSQVTMMFWYRQQPGQSLTLIATANQGSEATYESGFVIDKFPISRPNLTFSTLTVSNMSPEDSSIYLCSVQTDAEKLFFGSGTQLSVL.